This T cell receptor beta chain is from a study of CD8 T cells in Susac syndrome. Study background: At the time their blood was drawn, patients with Susac syndrome were either therapy-naive, on corticosteroids (with some of them also receiving intravenous immunoglobulin), or on intravenous immunoglobulin alone. Study results and caveats: The study conceded that relatively few individuals underwent its TCR sequencing and HLA analysis. The CD4+ T cell repertoires from Susac syndrome exhibited no clonal expansion.

This CDR3 spans 16 amino acids. Per the germline V gene, CDR1 is DFQATT and CDR2 is SNEGSKA (reference sequence). Unmatched junction bases numbered 8, after V lost 2 bases and J lost 0 bases. With regard to this clonotype: The antigen is unknown.

Random hexamers were used to reverse transcribe an amount of 0.5 to 1 ug RNA. The amplification used immunoSEQ multiplex PCR on TCR beta CDR3; it spanned 54 Vbeta and 13 Jbeta. TCRdb ran MiXCR on the immunoSEQ multiplex PCR reads and lists one entry per CDR3 protein. Seen here are roughly 80,000 distinct CDR3 sequences, 85% to 95% observed once, and the top ten hold roughly 0.56%. The chain links TRBV20-1 to TRBJ2-7, with 9 bases matching TRBD1. This TCR came from a human donor with Susac syndrome. The specimen was CD4+ T cells from PBMCs. DNA of the CDR3: TGCAGTGCTAGACTATGGGACAGGGCTCTCTCCTACGAGCAGTACTTC. This sequence encodes CSARLWDRALSYEQYF.